This note documents a single TCR beta chain sequence. A read error may explain this, as a much larger clone is one base away. Trimming removed 5 bases at V and 6 bases at J, with 13 bases between. The CDR3 covers 13 residues. Germline CDR1 SGHVT, CDR2 SQSDAQ. The sample is drawn from a study of T cell repertoires in cytomegalovirus infection. TCRdb passed the reads through MiXCR, listing each CDR3 protein once. The sample consists of 250,000 to 300,000 distinct CDR3 sequences, about 18% of them appearing once. The chain links TRBV7-4 to TRBJ1-2, with unresolved D. Sequenced sample: CD8+ T cells from PBMCs. The sequence was collected from a human donor in good health (CMV status not recorded). Some clones in this sample may be carry-over from other donors' samples. This CDR3 reads CASSLPGSNGYTF. Here the CDR3 DNA reads TGTGCCAGCAGCCTCCCCGGGAGCAATGGCTACACCTTC.